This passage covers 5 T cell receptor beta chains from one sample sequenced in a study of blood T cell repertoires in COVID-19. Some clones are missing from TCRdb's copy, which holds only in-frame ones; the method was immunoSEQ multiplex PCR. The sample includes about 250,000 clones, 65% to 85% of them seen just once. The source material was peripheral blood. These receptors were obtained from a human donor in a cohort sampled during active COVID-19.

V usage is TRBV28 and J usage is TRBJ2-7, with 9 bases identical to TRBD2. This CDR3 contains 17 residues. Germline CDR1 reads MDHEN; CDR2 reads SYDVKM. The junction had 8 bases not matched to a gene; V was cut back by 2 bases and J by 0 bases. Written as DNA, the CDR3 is TGTGCCAGCAGTTTAAGGGTTCTAGCGGGGAGCTCCTACGAGCAGTACTTC. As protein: CASSLRVLAGSSYEQYF.

The CDR3 DNA reads as TGTGCCAGCAGTTTAAGACAGGGGCATAATTCACCCCTCCACTTT. This encodes CASSLRQGHNSPLHF. This chain connects TRBV28 to TRBJ1-6, with 8 bases that match TRBD1. Trimming cost V 2 bases and J 5 bases; bases outside gene matches: 2. CDR3 length: 15 residues. CDR1 is MDHEN, CDR2 SYDVKM, per germline.

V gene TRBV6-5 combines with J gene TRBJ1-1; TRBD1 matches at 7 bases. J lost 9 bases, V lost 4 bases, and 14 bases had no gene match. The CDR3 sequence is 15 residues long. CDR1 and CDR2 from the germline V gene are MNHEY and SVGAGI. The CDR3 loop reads CASSFRQGSKQKAFF. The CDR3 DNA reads TGTGCCAGCAGTTTTCGACAGGGCTCGAAGCAAAAAGCTTTCTTT.

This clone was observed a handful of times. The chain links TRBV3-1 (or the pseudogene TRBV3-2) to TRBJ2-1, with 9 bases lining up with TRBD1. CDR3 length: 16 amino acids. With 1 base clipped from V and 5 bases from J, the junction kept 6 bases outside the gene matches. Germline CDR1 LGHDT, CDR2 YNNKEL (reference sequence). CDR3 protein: CASSQVLGQGNNEQFF. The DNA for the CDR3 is TGTGCCAGCAGCCAAGTGTTAGGACAGGGGAACAATGAGCAGTTCTTC.

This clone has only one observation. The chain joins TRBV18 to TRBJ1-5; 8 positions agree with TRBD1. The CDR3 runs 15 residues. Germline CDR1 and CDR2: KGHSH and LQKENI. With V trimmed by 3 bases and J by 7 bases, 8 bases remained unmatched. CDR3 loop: CASSPTTGAGQPQHF. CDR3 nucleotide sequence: TGTGCCAGCTCACCCACGACAGGGGCCGGGCAGCCCCAGCATTTT.